This T cell receptor beta chain was recorded in a study of spatial heterogeneity in lung cancer. The germline gives CDR1 SGHTS, CDR2 YDEGEE. The CDR3 has 16 amino acids. V lost 4 bases, J lost 4 bases, and 7 bases stayed unmatched. Individually, TCR cDNA molecules were each labelled with a unique molecular identifier. A single record per CDR3 protein comes from TCRdb applying MiXCR to the 5' RACE reads. The sample carries around 50,000 distinct CDR3 sequences, 7.5% to 9% recorded once. Time point reported: sample taken at primary tumor resection. Whole RNA, which was extracted from tumor, nontumor lung tissue or frozen PBMC, was sequenced without any cell sorting. Study results and limitations: Ubiquitous expanded tumor TCRs were seen in blood more at resection than at follow-up.

This clonotype was picked up a small number of times. Antigen: not known. The chain has TRBV5-8 and TRBJ1-4; 10 bases map to TRBD1. This receptor was obtained from a female donor with early-stage non-small cell lung cancer. The sequenced sample was PBMCs, obtained at surgery. The CDR3 nucleotides read TGTGCCAGCAGCGCCGGACAGGGGGTGATTAATGAAAAACTGTTTTTT. It yields the protein CASSAGQGVINEKLFF.